This passage covers 22 T cell receptor beta chains from one sample sequenced in a study of shared clonotypes between healthy human individuals. Sequencing used immunoSEQ multiplex PCR; TCRdb keeps in-frame clones, though not all of them. The sample lists about 490,000 clones, 79% occurring once. The sequenced sample was PBMCs. The receptors originated from a woman aged 40 to 50 in good health. Some clones in this sample may be carry-over from other donors' samples.

V usage is TRBV18 and J usage is TRBJ1-3; D is uncertain. Germline-derived CDR1 and CDR2 are KGHSH and LQKENI. V was trimmed by 2 bases and J by 0 bases, leaving 17 bases between them. This CDR3 has 18 amino acids. CDR3 amino acids: CASSPVEWTAYSGNTIYF. The CDR3 nucleotides are TGTGCCAGCTCACCAGTGGAGTGGACGGCGTACTCTGGAAACACCATATATTTT.

The CDR3 region has the DNA TGTGCCAGCAGCCCCGGCGAGCAGTACTTC. This translates into CASSPGEQYF. V usage is TRBV14 and J usage is TRBJ2-7, with no clear D. The ends were cut back, 4 bases at V and 6 bases at J, with 4 bases in the middle. Germline-derived CDR1 and CDR2 are SGHDN and FVKESK. The CDR3 is 10 residues long.

V gene TRBV7-2 combines with J gene TRBJ2-7, with 7 bases fitting TRBD2. The CDR3 has 16 amino acids. V shed 6 bases, J shed 7 bases, and the junction held 18 bases outside the gene matches. Per the germline V gene, CDR1 is SGHTA and CDR2 is FQGNSA. The CDR3 protein is CASSSTGLERGWEQYF. The CDR3 coding sequence is TGTGCCAGCAGTTCCACCGGACTAGAAAGGGGTTGGGAGCAGTACTTC.

The V and J genes are TRBV15 and TRBJ2-2, with 12 bases aligning to TRBD2. After removal of 3 bases from V and 9 bases from J, the junction contained 8 bases not matched to a gene. The germline gives CDR1 LNHNV, CDR2 YYDKDF (reference sequence). The CDR3 has 16 amino acids. The CDR3, as DNA: TGTGCCACCAGCAGGGATCTAGCGGGAGGGTCCCGGGAGCTGTTTTTT. It translates to CATSRDLAGGSRELFF.

This clone was observed a few times. The V and J genes are TRBV6-6 and TRBJ1-1, with TRBD1 matching over 7 bases. Germline trimming cut 5 bases from V and 1 base from J; bases unmatched to any gene: 4. This CDR3 spans 14 amino acids. Germline values: CDR1 MNHNY, CDR2 SVGAGI (reference sequence). The CDR3 protein is CASSLRTGNTEAFF. The CDR3 DNA sequence: TGTGCCAGCAGTCTCCGGACAGGGAACACTGAAGCTTTCTTT.

The V gene is TRBV6-5, the J gene TRBJ2-7; the match to TRBD2 covers 13 bases. This CDR3 spans 15 amino acids. In germline, CDR1 is MNHEY, CDR2 SVGAGI. Unmatched junction bases numbered 3, after V lost 2 bases and J lost 5 bases. CDR3 protein: CASSYRGLAGDEQYF. In DNA form, the CDR3 reads TGTGCCAGCAGTTACCGTGGACTAGCGGGAGACGAGCAGTACTTC.

The chain has TRBV7-9 and TRBJ2-1; the D gene is possibly TRBD2 (5 bases). The CDR3 spans 14 residues. The ends were cut back, 5 bases at V and 7 bases at J, with 15 bases in the middle. Germline CDR1 and CDR2: SEHNR and FQNEAQ (reference sequence). CDR3 bases: TGTGCCAGCAGCCCAACAGCGGTTTTGAATGAGCAGTTCTTC. This gives the protein CASSPTAVLNEQFF.

This chain links TRBV5-4 with TRBJ1-1; tentative D call: TRBD1 (6 bases). The CDR3 has 17 amino acids. Germline V gene data show CDR1 as SGHNT and CDR2 as YYREEE (reference sequence). V was trimmed by 0 bases and J by 3 bases, leaving 18 bases between them. This CDR3 is CASSLDWGRGTDTEAFF. DNA for the CDR3: TGTGCCAGCAGCTTGGATTGGGGGCGGGGGACGGACACTGAAGCTTTCTTT.

The CDR3 loop is CASSVQGYEQYF. The CDR3 bases are TGTGCCAGCAGCGTACAGGGCTACGAGCAGTACTTC. The chain recombines TRBV7-8 with TRBJ2-7; TRBD1 is a possible D gene (6 bases). V gave up 5 bases and J gave up 3 bases, with 8 bases separating them. Germline-derived CDR1 and CDR2 are SGHVS and FQNEAQ. The CDR3 runs to 12 residues. Combining the CDR3 with reference TRBV7-8 and TRBJ2-7 gives the whole variable domain GAGVSQSPRYKVAKRGQDVALRCDPISGHVSLFWYQQALGQGPEFLTYFQNEAQLDKSGLPSDRFFAERPEGSVSTLKIQRTQQEDSAVYLCASSVQGYEQYFGPGTRLTVT.

The chain employs TRBV10-1 and TRBJ2-1; 9 bases align to TRBD2. With 4 bases clipped from V and 4 bases from J, the junction kept 5 bases outside the gene matches. Germline V CDR1 and CDR2: WNHNN, SYGVQD (reference sequence). The CDR3 extends over 15 amino acids. The CDR3 spells CASSATSGQYNEQFF. Written as DNA, the CDR3 is TGCGCCAGCAGTGCGACTAGCGGCCAATACAATGAGCAGTTCTTC.

The gene calls are TRBV9 and TRBJ1-6; D remains unclear. This CDR3 is built from 14 residues. The germline CDR1 and CDR2 sequences are SGDLS and YYNGEE. V was trimmed by 3 bases and J by 4 bases, leaving 8 bases between them. The CDR3 sequence is CASSEDRYNSPLHF. As DNA, the CDR3 is TGTGCCAGCAGCGAAGATCGATATAATTCACCCCTCCACTTT.

The genes are TRBV7-8 and TRBJ1-5; no firm D call. Germline CDR1 is SGHVS and CDR2 is FQNEAQ. The CDR3 is 15 residues long. The V gene lost 2 bases and the J gene lost 5 bases, with 13 bases spanning the gap. CDR3 amino acids: CASSLNAVRYQPQHF. The CDR3 DNA is TGTGCCAGCAGCTTAAATGCAGTACGCTATCAGCCCCAGCATTTT.

This clone was picked up one time. This may be a read error, as it is one base from a much larger clone. The chain couples TRBV5-6 to TRBJ2-5, with TRBD2 identical over 12 bases. Trimming at V came to 2 bases and at J to 2 bases, leaving 1 base not matched to a gene. The CDR3 consists of 15 residues. CDR1 is SGHDT, CDR2 YYEEEE, per germline. The CDR3 spells CASSFGLAGQETQYF. The DNA for the CDR3 is TGTGCCAGCAGCTTTGGACTAGCGGGACAAGAGACCCAGTACTTC.

The chain couples TRBV6-6 to TRBJ2-1, with D unresolved. The CDR3 is 14 amino acids. With 6 bases removed from V and 4 bases from J, the gap between germline ends came to 13 bases. Germline V gene data show CDR1 as MNHNY and CDR2 as SVGAGI (reference sequence). The CDR3 DNA reads as TGTGCCAGCAGAGAGTCCACCCCTTACAATGAGCAGTTCTTC. This encodes CASRESTPYNEQFF.

The chain carries TRBV5-5 and TRBJ2-7; the match to TRBD1 covers 9 bases. Germline V gives CDR1 SGHKS, CDR2 YYEKEE (reference sequence). This CDR3 region has 16 residues. The V and J ends lost 1 base and 3 bases, in that order; junction bases with no gene match: 8. The CDR3: CASSLHPGQGVYEQYF. The CDR3 DNA sequence: TGTGCCAGCAGCTTGCACCCGGGACAGGGAGTCTACGAGCAGTACTTC.

As to this clone: A junction end diverges from the germline sequence, so it may reflect a read error. The chain combines TRBV9 with TRBJ2-1, with D unclear. Germline CDR1 is SGDLS and CDR2 is YYNGEE. This CDR3 has 15 residues. CDR3 coding DNA: TGTGCCGGCAGCGTAGTTCCCGGCCTATACAATGAGCAGTTCTTC. Residues: CAGSVVPGLYNEQFF. Looking up the rest from reference TRBV9 and TRBJ2-1 gives the full variable domain: DSGVTQTPKHLITATGQRVTLRCSPRSGDLSVYWYQQSLDQGLQFLIQYYNGEERAKGNILERFSAQQFPDLHSELNLSSLELGDSALYFCAGSVVPGLYNEQFFGPGTRLTVL.

J is TRBJ2-7 and V is TRBV5-1; TRBD1 matches at 9 bases. CDR1 and CDR2 (germline): SGHRS, YFSETQ. The ends lost 0 bases at V and 5 bases at J; junction bases unmatched: 6. The CDR3 length is 15 residues. The CDR3 DNA is TGCGCCAGCAGCTTGGCGGGACAGGGATTCCACGAGCAGTACTTC. It encodes CASSLAGQGFHEQYF.

This clone was seen only once. The genes are TRBV25-1 and TRBJ2-1; the D is unclear. In germline, CDR1 is MGHDK, CDR2 SYGVNS. The V and J ends lost 6 bases and 2 bases respectively, with 8 bases between them. The CDR3 is made up of 13 amino acids. CDR3 DNA: TGTGCCAGCAGCACGGTAGCCTACAATGAGCAGTTCTTC. Protein: CASSTVAYNEQFF. The full variable domain, with the rest looked up from reference TRBV25-1 and TRBJ2-1, is EADIYQTPRYLVIGTGKKITLECSQTMGHDKMYWYQQDPGMELHLIHYSYGVNSTEKGDLSSESTVSRIRTEHFPLTLESARPSHTSQYLCASSTVAYNEQFFGPGTRLTVL.

The chain employs TRBV28 and TRBJ2-1, with D perhaps matching TRBD2 (6 bases). This CDR3 has 12 residues. V gave up 4 bases and J gave up 8 bases, with 9 bases separating them. Per germline, CDR1 MDHEN and CDR2 SYDVKM. CDR3 sequence reads: CASSSGLDEQFF. As DNA, the CDR3 is TGTGCCAGCAGTTCGGGACTCGATGAGCAGTTCTTC.

The chain employs TRBV7-3 and TRBJ1-5; D is unresolved. The germline V and J ends were trimmed by 5 bases and 4 bases, with 9 bases remaining between them. The CDR3 has 13 residues. CDR1 is SGHTA, CDR2 FQGTGA, per germline. CDR3 DNA: TGTGCCAGCAGCATTGGGCCTAATCAGCCCCAGCATTTT. Translated: CASSIGPNQPQHF. Drawing the rest from reference TRBV7-3 and TRBJ1-5, the complete variable domain is GAGVSQTPSNKVTEKGKYVELRCDPISGHTALYWYRQSLGQGPEFLIYFQGTGAADDSGLPNDRFFAVRPEGSVSTLKIQRTERGDSAVYLCASSIGPNQPQHFGDGTRLSIL.

The rearrangement uses TRBV15 and TRBJ2-1; D is perhaps TRBD2 (5 bases). V lost 1 base, J lost 8 bases, and 9 bases lay in between. The germline gives CDR1 LNHNV, CDR2 YYDKDF (reference sequence). The CDR3 covers 13 residues. The CDR3 bases are TGTGCCACCAGCAGAGTCTACGGGGATGAGCAGTTCTTC. Protein: CATSRVYGDEQFF.

The chain uses TRBV28 and TRBJ2-1, with 10 bases that match TRBD1. This CDR3 spans 16 amino acids. The V gene end was trimmed by 3 bases and the J gene end by 7 bases; junction bases not matched to a gene: 9. The germline CDR1 and CDR2 sequences are MDHEN and SYDVKM. The chain's CDR3 is CASSLSTGTGDNEQFF. The DNA for the CDR3 is TGTGCCAGCAGTTTGTCAACCGGGACAGGGGATAATGAGCAGTTCTTC.